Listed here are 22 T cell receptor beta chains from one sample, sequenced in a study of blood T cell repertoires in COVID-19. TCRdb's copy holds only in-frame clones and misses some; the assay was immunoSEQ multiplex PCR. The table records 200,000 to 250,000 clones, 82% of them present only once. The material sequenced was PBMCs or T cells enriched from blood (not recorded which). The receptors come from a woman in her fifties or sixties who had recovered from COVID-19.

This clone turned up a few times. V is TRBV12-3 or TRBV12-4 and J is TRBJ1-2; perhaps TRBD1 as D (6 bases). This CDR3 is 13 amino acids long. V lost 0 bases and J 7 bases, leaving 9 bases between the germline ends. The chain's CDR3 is CASSLATRGGYTF. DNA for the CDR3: TGTGCCAGCAGTTTAGCTACCAGGGGTGGCTACACCTTC.

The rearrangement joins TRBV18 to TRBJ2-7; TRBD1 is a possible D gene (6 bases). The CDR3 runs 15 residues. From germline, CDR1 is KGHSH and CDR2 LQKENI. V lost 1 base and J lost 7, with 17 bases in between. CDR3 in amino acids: CASSPRTTGTTEQYF. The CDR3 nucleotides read TGTGCCAGCTCACCACGAACAACCGGGACAACAGAGCAGTACTTC.

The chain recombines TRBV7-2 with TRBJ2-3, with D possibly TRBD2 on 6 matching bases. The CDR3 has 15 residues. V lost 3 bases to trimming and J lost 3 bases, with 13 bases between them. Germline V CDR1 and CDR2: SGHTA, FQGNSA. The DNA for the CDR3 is TGTGCCAGCAGCTTCGGAGGGGAAAGAACAGATACGCAGTATTTT. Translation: CASSFGGERTDTQYF.

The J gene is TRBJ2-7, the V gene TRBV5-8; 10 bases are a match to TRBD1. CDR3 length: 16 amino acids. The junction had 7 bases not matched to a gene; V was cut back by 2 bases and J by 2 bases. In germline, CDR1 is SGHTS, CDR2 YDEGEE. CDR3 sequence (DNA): TGTGCCAGCAGCTTCAGATCGGGACAGGGGACCTACGAGCAGTACTTC. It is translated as CASSFRSGQGTYEQYF.

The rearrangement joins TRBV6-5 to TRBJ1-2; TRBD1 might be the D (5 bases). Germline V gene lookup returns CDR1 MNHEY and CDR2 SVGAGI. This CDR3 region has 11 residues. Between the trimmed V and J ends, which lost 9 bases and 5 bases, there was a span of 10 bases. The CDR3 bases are TGTGCCAGTGGGGCAGCGTATGGCTACACCTTC. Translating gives CASGAAYGYTF.

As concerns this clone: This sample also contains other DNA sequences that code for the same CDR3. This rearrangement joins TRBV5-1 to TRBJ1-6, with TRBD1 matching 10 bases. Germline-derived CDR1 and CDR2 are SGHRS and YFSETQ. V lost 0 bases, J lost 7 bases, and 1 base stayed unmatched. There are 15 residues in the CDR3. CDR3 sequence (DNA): TGCGCCAGCAGCTTGGGGGGACAGGGGAATTCACCCCTCCACTTT. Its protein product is CASSLGGQGNSPLHF.

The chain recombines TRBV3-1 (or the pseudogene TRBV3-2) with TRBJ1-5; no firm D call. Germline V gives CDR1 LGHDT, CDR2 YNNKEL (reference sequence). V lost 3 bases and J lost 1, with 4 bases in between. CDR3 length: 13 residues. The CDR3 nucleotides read TGTGCCAGCAGCCATCAGAGCAATCAGCCCCAGCATTTT. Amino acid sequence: CASSHQSNQPQHF.

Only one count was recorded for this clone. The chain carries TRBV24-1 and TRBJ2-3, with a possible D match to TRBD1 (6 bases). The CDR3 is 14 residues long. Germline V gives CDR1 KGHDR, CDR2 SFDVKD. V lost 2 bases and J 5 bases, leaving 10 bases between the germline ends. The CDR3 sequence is CATSDYRAGDTQYF. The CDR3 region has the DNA TGTGCCACCAGTGATTACAGGGCTGGAGATACGCAGTATTTT.

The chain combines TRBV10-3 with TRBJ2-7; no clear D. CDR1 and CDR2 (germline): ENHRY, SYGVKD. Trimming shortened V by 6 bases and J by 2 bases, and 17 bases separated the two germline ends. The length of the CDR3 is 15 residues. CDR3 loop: CAIRETTGLAYEQYF. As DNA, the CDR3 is TGTGCCATCAGGGAAACGACTGGTCTAGCCTACGAGCAGTACTTC.

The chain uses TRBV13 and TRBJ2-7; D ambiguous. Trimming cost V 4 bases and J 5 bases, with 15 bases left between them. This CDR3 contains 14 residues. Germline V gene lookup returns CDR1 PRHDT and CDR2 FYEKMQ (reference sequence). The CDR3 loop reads CASSSMARYDEQYF. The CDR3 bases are TGTGCCAGCAGCTCCATGGCCAGGTACGACGAGCAGTACTTC.

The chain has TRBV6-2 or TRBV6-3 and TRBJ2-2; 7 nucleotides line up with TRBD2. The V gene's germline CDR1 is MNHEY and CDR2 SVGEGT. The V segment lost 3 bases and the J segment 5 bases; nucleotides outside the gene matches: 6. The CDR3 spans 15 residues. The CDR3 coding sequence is TGTGCCAGCAGTTATACGGGGGGAGGAACCGGGGAGCTGTTTTTT. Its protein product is CASSYTGGGTGELFF.

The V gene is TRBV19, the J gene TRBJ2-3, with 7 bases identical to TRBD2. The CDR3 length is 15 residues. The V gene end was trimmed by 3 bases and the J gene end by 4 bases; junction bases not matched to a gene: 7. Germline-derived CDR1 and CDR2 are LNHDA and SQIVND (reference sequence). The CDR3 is CASSMGGMSSDTQYF. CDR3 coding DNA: TGTGCCAGTAGTATGGGGGGGATGAGCTCAGATACGCAGTATTTT.

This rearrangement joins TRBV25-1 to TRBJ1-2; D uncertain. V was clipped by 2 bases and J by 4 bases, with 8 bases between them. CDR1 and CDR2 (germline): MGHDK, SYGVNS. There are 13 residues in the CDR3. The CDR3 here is CASSEGRFYGYTF. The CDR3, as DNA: TGTGCCAGCAGTGAAGGGAGATTCTATGGCTACACCTTC.

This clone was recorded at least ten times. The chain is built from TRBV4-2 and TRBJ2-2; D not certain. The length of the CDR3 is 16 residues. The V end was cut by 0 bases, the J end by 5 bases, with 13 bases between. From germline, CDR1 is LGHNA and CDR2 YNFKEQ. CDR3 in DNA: TGTGCCAGCAGCCAAGAGTGGCAGGATGAAACCGGGGAGCTGTTTTTT. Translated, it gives CASSQEWQDETGELFF.

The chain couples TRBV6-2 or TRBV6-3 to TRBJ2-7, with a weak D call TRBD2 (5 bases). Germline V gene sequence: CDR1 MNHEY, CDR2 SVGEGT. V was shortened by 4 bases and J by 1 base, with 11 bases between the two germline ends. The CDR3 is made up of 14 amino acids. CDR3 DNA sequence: TGTGCCAGCAGTTTGGAAGGGAGATCCTACGAGCAGTACTTC. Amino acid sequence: CASSLEGRSYEQYF.

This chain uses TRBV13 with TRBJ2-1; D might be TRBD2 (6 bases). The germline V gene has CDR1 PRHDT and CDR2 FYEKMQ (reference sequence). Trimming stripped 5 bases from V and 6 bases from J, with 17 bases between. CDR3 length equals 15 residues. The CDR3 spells CASSHAGLASNEQFF. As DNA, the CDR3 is TGTGCCAGCAGCCACGCCGGCCTAGCGAGCAATGAGCAGTTCTTC.

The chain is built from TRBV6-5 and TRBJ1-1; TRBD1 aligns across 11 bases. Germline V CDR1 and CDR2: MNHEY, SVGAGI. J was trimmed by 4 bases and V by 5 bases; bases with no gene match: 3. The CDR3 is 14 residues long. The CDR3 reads CASSRDRGGTEAFF. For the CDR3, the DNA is TGTGCCAGCAGTCGGGACAGGGGGGGCACTGAAGCTTTCTTT.

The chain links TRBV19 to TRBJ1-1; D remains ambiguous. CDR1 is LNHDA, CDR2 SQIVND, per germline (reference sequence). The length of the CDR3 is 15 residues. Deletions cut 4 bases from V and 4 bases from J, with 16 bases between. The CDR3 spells CASSTLPAGGTEAFF. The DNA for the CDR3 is TGTGCCAGTAGTACTCTCCCGGCCGGCGGCACTGAAGCTTTCTTT.

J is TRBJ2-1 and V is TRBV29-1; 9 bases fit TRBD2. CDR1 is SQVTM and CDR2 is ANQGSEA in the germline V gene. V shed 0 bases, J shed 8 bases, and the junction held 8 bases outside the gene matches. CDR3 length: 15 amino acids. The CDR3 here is CSVEDTGTSLYEQFF. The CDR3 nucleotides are TGCAGCGTTGAAGATACCGGGACTAGCCTGTATGAGCAGTTCTTC.

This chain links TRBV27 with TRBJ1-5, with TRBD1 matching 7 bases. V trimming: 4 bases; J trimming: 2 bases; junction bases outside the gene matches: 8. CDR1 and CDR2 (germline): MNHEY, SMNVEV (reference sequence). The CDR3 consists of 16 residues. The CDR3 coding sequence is TGTGCCAGCAGTTCATACCCAACAGGGGGCAATCAGCCCCAGCATTTT. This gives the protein CASSSYPTGGNQPQHF.

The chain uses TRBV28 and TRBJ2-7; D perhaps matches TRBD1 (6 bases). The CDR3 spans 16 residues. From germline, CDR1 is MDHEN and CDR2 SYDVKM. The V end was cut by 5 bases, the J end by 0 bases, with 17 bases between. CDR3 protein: CASSPTGTSDSYEQYF. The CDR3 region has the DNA TGTGCCAGCAGTCCGACGGGGACATCGGACTCCTACGAGCAGTACTTC.

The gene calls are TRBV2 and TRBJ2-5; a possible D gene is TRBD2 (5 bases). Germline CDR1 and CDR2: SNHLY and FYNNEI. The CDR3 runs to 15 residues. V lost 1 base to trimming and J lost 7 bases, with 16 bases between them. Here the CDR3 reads CASSEGLGREGTQYF. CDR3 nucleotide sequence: TGTGCCAGCAGTGAAGGGTTAGGGCGTGAGGGGACCCAGTACTTC. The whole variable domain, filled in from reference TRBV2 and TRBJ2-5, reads EPEVTQTPSHQVTQMGQEVILRCVPISNHLYFYWYRQILGQKVEFLVSFYNNEISEKSEIFDDQFSVERPDGSNFTLKIRSTKLEDSAMYFCASSEGLGREGTQYFGPGTRLLVL.